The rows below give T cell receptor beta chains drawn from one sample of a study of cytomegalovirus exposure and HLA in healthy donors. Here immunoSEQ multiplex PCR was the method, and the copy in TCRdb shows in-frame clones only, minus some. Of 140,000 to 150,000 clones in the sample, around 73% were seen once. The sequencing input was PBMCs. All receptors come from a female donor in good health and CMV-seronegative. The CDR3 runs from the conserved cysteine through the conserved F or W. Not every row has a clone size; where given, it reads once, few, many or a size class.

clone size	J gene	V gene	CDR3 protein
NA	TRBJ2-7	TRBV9	CASSVGLGRGSYEQYF
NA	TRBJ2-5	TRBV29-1	CSVEDFGQLQETQYF
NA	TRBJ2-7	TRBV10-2	CASSETRTSGRPYYEQYF
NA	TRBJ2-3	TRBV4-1	CASSQAGVDYLPQYF
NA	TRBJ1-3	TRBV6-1	CASSERRQGRNTIYF
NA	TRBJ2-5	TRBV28	CASSLGDRSAGTQYF
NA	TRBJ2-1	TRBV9	CASSARGTGTGSYNEQFF
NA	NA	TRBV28	CASSFGGADYEQYF
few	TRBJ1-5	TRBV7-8	CASSLNRDNSNQPQHF
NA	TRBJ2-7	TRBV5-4	CASSSGTDYEQYF
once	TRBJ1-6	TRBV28	CASSFAPGQRAGGYNSPLHF
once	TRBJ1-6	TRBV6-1	CASSEEYNNSPLHF
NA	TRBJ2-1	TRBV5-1	CASSVGLAGGEQFF
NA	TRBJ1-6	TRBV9	CASSVAGTGGTLHF
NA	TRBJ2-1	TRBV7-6	CASSSARGGASSYNEQFF
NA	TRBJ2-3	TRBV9	CASSVGPWLSGPTDTQYF
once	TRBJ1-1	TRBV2	CASSEATSNPEAFF
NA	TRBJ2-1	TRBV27	CASSLSFIFRDTKGDEQFF
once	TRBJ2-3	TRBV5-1	CASSPGTSGDTQYF
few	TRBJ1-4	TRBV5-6	CASSLGLGTDNEKLFF
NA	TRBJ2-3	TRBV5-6	CASSLIQGKDTQYF
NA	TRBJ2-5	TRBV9	CASSVGSGNQETQYF
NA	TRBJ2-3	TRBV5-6	CASSQGLAGGIFTDTQYF
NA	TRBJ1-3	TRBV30	CAWTLPLAGPSGNTIYF
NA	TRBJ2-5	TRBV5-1	CASGLWPGGEQYF
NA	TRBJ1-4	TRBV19	CASSFSGGNEKLFF
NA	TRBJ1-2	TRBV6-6	CASSYGWGLDYGYTF
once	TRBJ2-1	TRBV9	CASGTGGYNEQFF
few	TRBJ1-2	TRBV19	CASSPQGWGAGYTF
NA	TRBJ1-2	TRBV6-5	CASSADRVGYPF
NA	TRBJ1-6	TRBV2	CASSGTEDSPLHF
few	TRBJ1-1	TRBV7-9	CASSAYRDSEAFF
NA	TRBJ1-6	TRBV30	CAWGTGYNSPLHF
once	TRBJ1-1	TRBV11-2	CASSPMGQGVRNTEAFF
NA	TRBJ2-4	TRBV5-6	CASSLRSILAKNIQYF
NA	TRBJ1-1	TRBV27	CASRPAGVLNTEAFF
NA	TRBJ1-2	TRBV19	CASSLGGVLGYTF
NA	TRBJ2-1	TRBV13	CASSPRTVAGGPWQFF
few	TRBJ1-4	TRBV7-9	CASSLSGGKDEKLFF
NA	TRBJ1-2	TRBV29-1	CSVASARYGYTF
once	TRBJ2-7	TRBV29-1	CSVGQGNYEQYF
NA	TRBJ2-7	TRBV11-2	CASSWSPGGQYEQYF
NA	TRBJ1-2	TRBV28	CAMRGEDYGYTF
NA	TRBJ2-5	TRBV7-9	CSSSPPGSETQYF
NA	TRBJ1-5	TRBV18	CASSPDRYSNQPQHF
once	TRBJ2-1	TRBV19	CASSDNYNEQFF
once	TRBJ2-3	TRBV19	CASRQSTDTQYF
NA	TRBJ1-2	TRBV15	CATRAGVTLSYGYTF
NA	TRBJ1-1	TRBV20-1	CSAQTEKAFF
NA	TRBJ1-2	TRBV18	CASSPISDRFNYGYTF
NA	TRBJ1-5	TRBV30	CAWDDRVDQPQHF
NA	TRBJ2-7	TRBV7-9	CSSSLTGGEYF
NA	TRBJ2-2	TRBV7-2	CASSLTPNTGELFF